This is a list of T cell receptor beta chains from one sample in a study of beta chain features in type 1 diabetes. Assay: immunoSEQ multiplex PCR; the TCRdb copy retains only in-frame clones and omits some. The table records 500,000 to 700,000 clones, roughly 15% of them present only once. What was sequenced was naive CD4+ T cells from blood. The source of these receptors is a man aged 18 to 29 in good health. Each CDR3 is given with its conserved first and last residue.

>TRBV10-3|TRBJ2-3|14
CAISGGMITDTQYF
>TRBV4-3|TRBJ2-7|17
CASSQVPPGQGSYEQYF
>TRBV7-9|TRBJ2-3|17
CASSFYLPGQGRDTQYF
>TRBV7-2|TRBJ1-3|16
CASSLVGQKTGNTIYF
>TRBV9|TRBJ2-1|18
CASSPGQGITTTYNEQFF
>TRBV6-1|TRBJ2-5|15
CASTRGLAGRETQYF
>TRBV11-2|TRBJ2-1|17
CASSSYRGKGAYNEQFF
>TRBV7-3|TRBJ2-2|16
CASSLMAGTNTGELFF
>TRBV5-1|TRBJ2-3|14
CASNEIPSTDTQYF
>TRBV7-2|TRBJ2-2|14
CASITWDRGSELFF
>TRBV9|TRBJ2-5|13
CASSGGGTETQYF
>TRBV18|TRBJ2-7|14
CASLGRGGSYEQYF
>TRBV15|TRBJ2-5|15
CATSDRTGGTETQYF
>TRBV30|TRBJ2-1|15
CAWSVPGRSYNEQFF
>TRBV27|TRBJ1-3|15
CASSFSREHRNTIYF
>TRBV9|TRBJ1-3|14
CASSVIGMGNTIYF
>TRBV5-4|TRBJ1-2|14
CASSPTYMNYGYTF
>TRBV18|TRBJ1-1|16
CASSPGQGYGNTEAFF
>TRBV30|TRBJ1-6|13
CAWSLSGNSPLHF